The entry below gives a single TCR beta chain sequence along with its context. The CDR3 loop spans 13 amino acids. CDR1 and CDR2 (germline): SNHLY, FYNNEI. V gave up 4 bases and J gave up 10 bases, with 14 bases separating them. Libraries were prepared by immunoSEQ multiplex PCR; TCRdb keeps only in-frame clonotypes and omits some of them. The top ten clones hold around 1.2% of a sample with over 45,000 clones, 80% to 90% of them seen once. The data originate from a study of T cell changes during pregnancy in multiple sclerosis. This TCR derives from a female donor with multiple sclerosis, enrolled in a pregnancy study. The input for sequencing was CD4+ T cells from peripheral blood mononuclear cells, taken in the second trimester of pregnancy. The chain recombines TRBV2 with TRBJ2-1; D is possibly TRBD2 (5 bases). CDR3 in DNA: TGTGCCAGCAGTGTAGGGAGAGCATACGAGCAGTTCTTC. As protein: CASSVGRAYEQFF.